This TCR beta chain was sequenced for a study of blood T cell repertoires in COVID-19. This clone was observed a few times. CDR3 size: 15 residues. CDR1 SGHKS and CDR2 YYEKEE come from the germline V gene (reference sequence). The V gene end was trimmed by 0 bases and the J gene end by 5 bases; junction bases not matched to a gene: 6. Repertoires were generated with immunoSEQ multiplex PCR, while TCRdb's copy carries only in-frame clones and drops some. Of a few hundred thousand clones in the sample, roughly 86% are singletons; the top ten hold around 10%. This sequence was found in a man aged 40-49 years who had recovered from COVID-19. Sequenced sample: peripheral blood. The J gene is TRBJ2-5, the V gene TRBV5-5; TRBD1 matches 8 bases. This CDR3 is CASSLAPGGRETQYF. The CDR3 nucleotides read TGTGCCAGCAGCTTGGCGCCAGGGGGCAGGGAGACCCAGTACTTC. The full variable domain, in which reference TRBV5-5 and TRBJ2-5 provide the parts outside the CDR3, is DAGVTQSPTHLIKTRGQQVTLRCSPISGHKSVSWYQQVLGQGPQFIFQYYEKEERGRGNFPDRFSARQFPNYSSELNVNALLLGDSALYLCASSLAPGGRETQYFGPGTRLLVL.